This T cell receptor (beta chain) was found in a study of blood T cell repertoires in COVID-19 (dated by TCRdb to 2018 to 2020). Concerning the study at large: Samples covering the acute and convalescent phases of COVID-19 were provided by collaborators in the United States, Italy and Spain. The material from the prospective study consisted of cDNA or gDNA derived from T cells, B-cell-depleted T cells, or PBMCs. Deeply sampled blood TCRbeta repertoires from subjects exposed to, actively infected with, or recovered from COVID-19 were included in the dataset. A freely available public database, intended as a resource for researchers studying the immune response to SARS-CoV-2, is where the repertoires were released. Samples were obtained from the ongoing ImmuneRACE study (first 160 participants) and from 1,200 or so subjects provided by 6 global collaborators. Sample metadata almost always included a de-identified subject ID, COVID-19 status, age in years and sex. Where available, HLA class I and class II types were obtained from metadata supplied by the sample provider rather than from assay-based typing. What the authors observed across the whole study: Clinical and demographic metadata were provided uncurated, with the amount varying by source and participant.

The CDR3 contains 14 residues, cysteine and phenylalanine counted. The read is trimmed to its CDR3 DNA, 42 bases read in frame from base 1. CDR1 and CDR2, per the germline V gene, are KGHDR and SFDVKD. V sheds 6 bases and J sheds 3 bases, leaving 11 bases between their ends. Each collaborating institution followed its own protocols to collect whole blood in K2EDTA tubes. For TCRbeta analysis, collaborators shipped samples in one of three forms: frozen whole blood, isolated PBMCs, or DNA extracted from either of those sample types. About this clone itself: No cognate antigen has been identified for it. Per-base quality was not reported, and no clone a single base away is much larger than it.

The immunoSEQ Assay, a bias-controlled multiplex PCR, was used to amplify TCRbeta CDR3 regions from genomic DNA. Per the original workflow: The number of nucleated cells in each sample was estimated from the amplification of reference gene primers within the assay. Sequence reads were collapsed and filtered to measure the absolute abundance of every unique TCRbeta CDR3 rearrangement. For each sample, productive Simpson clonality was calculated as the square root of Simpson's diversity index across productive rearrangements. TCRdb mirrors the immuneACCESS table, restricted to in-frame sequences. Some clones are absent from its copies; in checked studies, under half trace to an unresolved V gene, and the reason for the others is unknown. V and J calls and clone size are copied from that table; D and trimming were computed from the DNA. The sample table shows around 100,000 clones, and 84% are seen once. The ten largest clones represent roughly 29% of the sample.

The source is a man between 60 and 70 years old with acute or convalescent COVID-19. The sequenced material came from peripheral blood. Recombination connected TRBV24-1 to TRBJ1-5; 5 matching bases give a weak D call of TRBD1. CDR3 reads: CATSPGGFNQPQHF. The DNA sequence is as follows: TGTGCCACCAGTCCTGGGGGGTTCAATCAGCCCCAGCATTTT.